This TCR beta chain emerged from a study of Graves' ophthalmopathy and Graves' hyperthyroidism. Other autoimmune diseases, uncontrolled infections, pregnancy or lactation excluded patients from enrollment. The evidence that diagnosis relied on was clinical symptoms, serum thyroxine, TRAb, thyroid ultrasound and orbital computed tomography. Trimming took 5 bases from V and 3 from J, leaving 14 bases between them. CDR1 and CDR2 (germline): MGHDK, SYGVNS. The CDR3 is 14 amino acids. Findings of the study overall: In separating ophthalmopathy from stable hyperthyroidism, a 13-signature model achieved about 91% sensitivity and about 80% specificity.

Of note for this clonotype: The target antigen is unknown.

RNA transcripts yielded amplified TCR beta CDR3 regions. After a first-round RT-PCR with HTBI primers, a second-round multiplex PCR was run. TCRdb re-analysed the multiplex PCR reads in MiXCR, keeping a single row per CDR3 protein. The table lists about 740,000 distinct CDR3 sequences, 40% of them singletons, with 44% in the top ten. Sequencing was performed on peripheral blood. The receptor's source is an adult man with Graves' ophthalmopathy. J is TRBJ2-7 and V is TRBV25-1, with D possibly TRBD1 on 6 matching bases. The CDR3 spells CASSFQGHNYEQYF. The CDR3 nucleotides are TGTGCCAGCAGTTTTCAGGGACACAACTACGAGCAGTACTTC.